Sequencing of this T cell receptor beta chain was carried out in a study of T cell repertoires in cytomegalovirus infection. Study-level points and caveats: Identification of carriers of CMV plus the relevant HLA was achieved through cumulative public TCR beta family frequency. CMV-specific TCR beta clonotypes restricted by HLA-C dominated the ex vivo response.

On this clonotype itself: Its matching antigen is unknown.

TCRdb re-derived calls from the reads in MiXCR, one entry per CDR3 protein. The table includes roughly 170,000 distinct CDR3 sequences, 20% to 25% detected once. V lost 1 base, J lost 1 base, and 6 bases lay in between. Germline lookup yields CDR1 SGHAT and CDR2 FQNNGV. The CDR3 consists of 14 residues. This sequence joins TRBV11-2 and TRBJ2-3, with D perhaps TRBD2 (5 bases). Here the sequenced sample was CD8+ T cells from cultured PBMCs, taken from culture after CMV antigen stimulation. The source of this sequence is a human donor in good health (CMV status not recorded). Some clones in this sample may be carry-over from other donors' samples. The CDR3 DNA is TGTGCCAGCAGCTTAGGAGCGGGCACAGATACGCAGTATTTT. This encodes CASSLGAGTDTQYF.